Reported below is one TCR beta chain. What this receptor recognizes is not known. Base qualities are missing; no much larger clone stands one base away. These data originate in a study of Ad26.COV2.S vaccination and SARS-CoV-2 variants (dated by TCRdb to the early 2020s). About the study as a whole: Vaccine-arm donors were drawn from COV1001, a multicentre, randomized, double-blind, placebo-controlled phase I-IIa trial of Ad26.COV2.S in healthy adults. Investigators remained blinded to trial group allocation during experiments and outcome assessment. The TCR-sequenced set comprised approximately 32 samples: about 19 Ad26.COV2.S vaccine recipients, 5 placebo recipients and 8 SARS-CoV-2 convalescent individuals. Ad26.COV2.S was administered intramuscularly at 5 x 10^10 or 1 x 10^11 viral particles, either as a single shot or as two shots given 56 days apart. Participants in the trial were split at random into five groups of five each, receiving low-dose or high-dose Ad26.COV2.S once or twice, or else placebo on both occasions. The specificity and breadth of SARS-CoV-2-reactive T cell receptors after Ad26.COV2.S vaccination were assessed by TCRbeta repertoire sequencing.

Broad study findings and their caveats: Higher spike-specific TCR breadth was observed in Ad26.COV2.S recipients than in placebo recipients (P = 0.0014). Comparable non-spike TCR breadth was observed between vaccine and placebo recipients, consistent with only spike being contained in the vaccine. The study lacked the statistical power to compare responses across vaccine doses or regimens. The authors noted that total T cell responses may have been underestimated by the TCR breadth and depth analyses. Substantial breadth of spike-specific CD8+ and CD4+ T cell responses was reported after vaccination.

Taken from the germline V gene, the CDR1 and CDR2 loops are MGHRA and YSYEKL. Its CDR3 holds 15 amino acids, cysteine through phenylalanine. Only CDR3 DNA remains: 45 bases, in frame from the first base. At the junction V is shortened by 0 bases and J by 0 bases, with 8 bases in between. This specimen's treatment or condition label, per the study, means: approximately 18 received Ad26.COV2.S at low or high dose, single or two shots; several received placebo; per-sample allocation not given. Repertoires of vaccine and placebo recipients were sequenced from samples taken on day 63 after the first injection. Cohort 1b enrolled about 25 adults aged 18-55 years at a single site in Boston, USA, between 29 July and 7 August 2020. Ad26.COV2.S consisted of a replication-incompetent adenovirus type 26 vector by which a prefusion-stabilized SARS-CoV-2 spike protein from the original Wuhan strain was expressed.

The immunoSEQ Assay was used to sequence TCRbeta CDR3 regions. After extraction, genomic DNA underwent amplification by bias-controlled multiplex PCR, followed by high-throughput sequencing. From the authors' description of their analysis: To quantify the absolute abundance of every unique TCRbeta CDR3 region, sequences were collapsed and filtered. Usable DNA was measured by amplifying reference genes present in all nucleated cells, and TCRbeta template counts were normalized to that usable DNA to estimate T cell fraction. Repertoire TCRs were annotated as SARS-CoV-2-specific by exact matching of V gene, CDR3 amino acid sequence and J gene to a known reactive TCR set. MIRA supplied the reference SARS-CoV-2 TCR set, which was filtered for enrichment in COVID-19-positive ImmuneCODE repertoires so that public or cross-reactive TCRs were removed. Drawing on the MIRA antigens, annotated TCRs were analysed further at the level of specific ORF or position within ORF. Breadth was defined as the number of annotated unique rearrangements divided by the total number of unique productive rearrangements, and depth was defined as the summed frequency of the annotated unique rearrangements. Two-sided Wilcoxon rank-sum tests were applied when comparing TCR breadth between groups. TCRdb mirrors the immuneACCESS table, restricted to in-frame sequences. Some clones are absent from its copies; in checked studies, under half trace to an unresolved V gene, and the reason for the others is unknown. Clone size and V and J calls were adopted from that table, with D and trimming inferred from the DNA. The table for this sample lists roughly 270,000 clones; over 75% of them were counted only once. The ten largest clonotypes hold around 3.5% of the sample.

The input for sequencing was peripheral blood, taken in a trial of Ad26.COV2.S vaccine versus placebo. The clonotype comes from a person between 18 and 65 years old who received the Ad26.COV2.S COVID-19 vaccine or a placebo. The chain joins TRBV4-1 to TRBJ1-2; too little of a D gene remains to name it. The CDR3 in this case is CASSQDRGPNYGYTF. The DNA sequence is given as TGCGCCAGCAGCCAAGATCGGGGTCCTAACTATGGCTACACCTTC.